A single T cell receptor (beta chain) is shown here with its context. What it recognizes is unknown. This entry is derived from a study of cytomegalovirus exposure and HLA in healthy donors. Study at large: The 120 or so validation repertoires were reported in a later analysis to have been generated on the same platform as the approximately 700 first-cohort repertoires.

Study outcomes and limitations: Cytomegalovirus-associated status was assigned to approximately 160 TCR beta chains.

The CDR3 is 12 residues long. Germline assignment: CDR1 SGHNT and CDR2 YENEEA. The V and J ends lost 4 bases and 8 bases, in that order; junction bases with no gene match: 4. Assay: immunoSEQ multiplex PCR; the TCRdb copy retains only in-frame clones and omits some. The sample yields roughly 200,000 clones, about 81% seen once. This TCR was recovered from a woman aged 25 to 39 in good health and CMV-seronegative. J is TRBJ1-1 and V is TRBV11-3, with 7 positions matching TRBD1. The sequencing sample was made of PBMCs. Here the CDR3 DNA reads TGTGCCAGCAGCTCCCAGACAGGGGAAGCTTTCTTT. Translation gives CASSSQTGEAFF.